These 10 T cell receptor beta chains originate from one sample sequenced in a study of shared clonotypes between healthy human individuals (dated by TCRdb to the early 2020s). Library preparation used the immunoSEQ multiplex PCR assay. TCRdb holds this immuneACCESS table with in-frame rearrangements only. Some clones are missing; in checked studies, unresolved V genes explain under half, and the rest has no known cause. The sample table lists more than 450,000 clones, 79% of them with a count of one. The top ten constitute 10% to 15% of the sample. The sequenced sample was PBMCs. The receptors derive from a woman in her forties in good health. Some clones in this sample may be carry-over from other donors' samples.

This clone occurred a few times. V is TRBV7-9 and J is TRBJ2-5; D tentatively fits TRBD1 or TRBD2 (7 bases each). The CDR3 has 14 residues. V lost 5 bases and J 5 bases, leaving 15 bases between the germline ends. Germline CDR1 reads SEHNR; CDR2 reads FQNEAQ (reference sequence). The CDR3: CASSLQGRGETQYF. CDR3 in DNA: TGTGCCAGCAGCCTACAGGGGAGGGGGGAGACCCAGTACTTC.

This clone was seen only a few times. The chain couples TRBV13 to TRBJ1-1; tentatively, D is TRBD1 (6 bases). The CDR3 is 12 amino acids. V lost 6 bases, J lost 3 bases, and 8 bases lay in between. CDR1 PRHDT and CDR2 FYEKMQ come from the germline V gene (reference sequence). CDR3 nucleotides: TGTGCCAGCAGTACAGGGTACACTGAAGCTTTCTTT. Amino acids: CASSTGYTEAFF.

The chain employs TRBV5-5 and TRBJ1-1; D is unclear. Germline values: CDR1 SGHKS, CDR2 YYEKEE (reference sequence). CDR3 length: 13 residues. Trimming pared 4 bases from V and 1 base from J, leaving 8 bases between. The CDR3 DNA reads TGTGCCAGCAGCCAAACAGCGAACACTGAAGCTTTCTTT. As protein: CASSQTANTEAFF.

V gene TRBV5-4 combines with J gene TRBJ2-2; D gene unclear. There are 14 residues in the CDR3. Trimming left V 4 bases short and J 1 base short, with 8 bases between. Germline CDR1 reads SGHNT; CDR2 reads YYREEE (reference sequence). CDR3 sequence reads: CASSREGNTGELFF. CDR3 DNA sequence: TGTGCCAGCAGCAGAGAAGGGAACACCGGGGAGCTGTTTTTT.

V is TRBV28 and J is TRBJ1-4, with 12 bases fitting TRBD1. The CDR3 has 14 residues. The V gene end was trimmed by 6 bases and the J gene end by 8 bases; junction bases not matched to a gene: 4. Germline V gene sequence: CDR1 MDHEN, CDR2 SYDVKM. The CDR3 DNA is TGTGCCAGCAGCTTAGGGACAGGGGGCGAAAAACTGTTTTTT. It codes for CASSLGTGGEKLFF.

In this sample, this clone turned up once. V and J are TRBV28 and TRBJ2-3; 8 nucleotides align to TRBD2. The trim removed 6 bases at V and 4 bases at J, leaving 12 bases unmatched. Germline V gene lookup returns CDR1 MDHEN and CDR2 SYDVKM. This CDR3 spans 16 amino acids. The CDR3, as DNA: TGTGCCAGCAGCCCCGGGGGGGGTGGAGTAGCAGATACGCAGTATTTT. Its protein product is CASSPGGGGVADTQYF. The full variable domain, its missing parts supplied by reference TRBV28 and TRBJ2-3, is DVKVTQSSRYLVKRTGEKVFLECVQDMDHENMFWYRQDPGLGLRLIYFSYDVKMKEKGDIPEGYSVSREKKERFSLILESASTNQTSMYLCASSPGGGGVADTQYFGPGTRLTVL.

The CDR3 sequence: CASSFPDSRGETQYF. The CDR3 bases are TGTGCCAGCAGTTTTCCGGACTCGCGGGGAGAGACCCAGTACTTC. J is TRBJ2-5 and V is TRBV28, with a weak D call TRBD2 (6 bases). The length of the CDR3 is 15 residues. Germline values: CDR1 MDHEN, CDR2 SYDVKM. The V gene lost 3 bases and the J gene lost 4 bases, with 15 bases spanning the gap.

The chain uses TRBV29-1 and TRBJ2-2; 14 positions match TRBD2. V lost 6 bases, J lost 4 bases, and 10 bases stayed unmatched. Germline V gene data show CDR1 as SQVTM and CDR2 as ANQGSEA. The CDR3 is 17 residues long. The CDR3 DNA reads TGCAGCGTAGATCCGGGACTAGCGGGAGTTGGCACCGGGGAGCTGTTTTTT. Its protein is CSVDPGLAGVGTGELFF.

V and J are TRBV4-2 and TRBJ2-7; D unresolved. The germline V gene has CDR1 LGHNA and CDR2 YNFKEQ. The CDR3 is made up of 16 amino acids. Trimming took 0 bases from V and 2 from J, leaving 14 bases between them. The CDR3 bases are TGTGCCAGCAGCCAAGAGTTGCTCCGAGGAACCTACGAGCAGTACTTC. Its translation: CASSQELLRGTYEQYF.

The rearrangement joins TRBV11-2 to TRBJ2-7; D tentatively reads TRBD1 or TRBD2 (5 bases each). CDR3 length: 14 residues. Per the germline V gene, CDR1 is SGHAT and CDR2 is FQNNGV. V dropped 2 bases and J dropped 6 bases, with 14 bases sitting between them. Here the CDR3 reads CASSLRVGTGEQYF. CDR3 sequence (DNA): TGTGCCAGCAGCTTACGGGTTGGGACCGGCGAGCAGTACTTC.